Included here is one T cell receptor beta chain sequence, with context. Relative to the germline gene, one junction end is altered; a read error may explain this. Everyone who donated was a healthy bone marrow donor. Donors were ostensibly healthy at sampling, although undocumented immune exposures were probable. PCR primers comprised 60 Vbeta and 13 Jbeta primers. Here immunoSEQ multiplex PCR was the method, and the copy in TCRdb shows in-frame clones only, minus some. The top ten hold under 7% of the sample, which has about 120,000 clones, 70% to 85% seen once. The data belong to a study of cytomegalovirus exposure and HLA in healthy donors. This CDR3 comprises 16 residues. Germline V gene lookup returns CDR1 SGHDT and CDR2 YYEEEE.

The receptor was derived from a man aged 18 to 29 in good health and CMV-seropositive. This chain uses TRBV5-6 with TRBJ2-6; D might be TRBD1 (5 bases). Sequencing was carried out using PBMCs. The CDR3 DNA follows: TGTGCCAGCAGCTTGGTACCAATCTCTGGGGCCAACGGCCTGACTTTC. Its translation: CASSLVPISGANGLTF.